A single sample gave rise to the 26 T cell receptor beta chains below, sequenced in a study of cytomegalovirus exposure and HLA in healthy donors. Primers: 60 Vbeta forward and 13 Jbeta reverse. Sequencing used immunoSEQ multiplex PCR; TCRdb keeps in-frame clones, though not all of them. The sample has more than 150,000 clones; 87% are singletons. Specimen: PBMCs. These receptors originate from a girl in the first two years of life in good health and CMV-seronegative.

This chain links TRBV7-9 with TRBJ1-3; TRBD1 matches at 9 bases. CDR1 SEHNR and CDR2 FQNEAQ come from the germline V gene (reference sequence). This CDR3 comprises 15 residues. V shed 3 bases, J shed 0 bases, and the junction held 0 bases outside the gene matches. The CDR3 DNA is TGTGCCAGCAGCTTGACAGGGGGCTCTGGAAACACCATATATTTT. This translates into CASSLTGGSGNTIYF.

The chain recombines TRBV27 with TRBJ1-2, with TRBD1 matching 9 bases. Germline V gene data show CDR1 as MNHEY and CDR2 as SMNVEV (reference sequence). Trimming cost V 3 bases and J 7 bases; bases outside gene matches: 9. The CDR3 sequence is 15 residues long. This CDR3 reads CASSLTGGREGGYTF. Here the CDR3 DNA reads TGTGCCAGCAGTTTGACAGGGGGAAGGGAAGGTGGCTACACCTTC.

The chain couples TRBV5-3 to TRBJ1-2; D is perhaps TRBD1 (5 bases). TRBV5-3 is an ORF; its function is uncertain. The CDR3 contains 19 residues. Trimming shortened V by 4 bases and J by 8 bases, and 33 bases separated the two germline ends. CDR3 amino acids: CARSMGRARLLGPVRGYTF. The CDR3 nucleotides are TGTGCCAGAAGCATGGGCAGGGCGCGACTTCTGGGCCCTGTACGGGGCTACACCTTC.

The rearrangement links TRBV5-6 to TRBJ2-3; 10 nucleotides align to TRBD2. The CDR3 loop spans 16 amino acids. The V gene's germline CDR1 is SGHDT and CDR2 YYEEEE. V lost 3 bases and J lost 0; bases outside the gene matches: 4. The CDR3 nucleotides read TGTGCCAGCAGCTGGAAGACTAGCGGGAGCACAGATACGCAGTATTTT. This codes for CASSWKTSGSTDTQYF.

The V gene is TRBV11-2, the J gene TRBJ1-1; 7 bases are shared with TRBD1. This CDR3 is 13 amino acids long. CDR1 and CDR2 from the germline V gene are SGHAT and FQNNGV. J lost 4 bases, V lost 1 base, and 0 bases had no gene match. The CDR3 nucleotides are TGTGCCAGCAGCTTAGGACAGGGCACTGAAGCTTTCTTT. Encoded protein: CASSLGQGTEAFF.

CDR3 region: CSVAKRGNYNEQFF. The CDR3 DNA follows: TGCAGCGTTGCTAAGCGGGGGAACTACAATGAGCAGTTCTTC. The chain combines TRBV29-1 with TRBJ2-1; 8 positions agree with TRBD2. Germline V gene sequence: CDR1 SQVTM, CDR2 ANQGSEA. V lost 4 bases and J lost 3; bases outside the gene matches: 5. The CDR3 sequence is 14 residues long.

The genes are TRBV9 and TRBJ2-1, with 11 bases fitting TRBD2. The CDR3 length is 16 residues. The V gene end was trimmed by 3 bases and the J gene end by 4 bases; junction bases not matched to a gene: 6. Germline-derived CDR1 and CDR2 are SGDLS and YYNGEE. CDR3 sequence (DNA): TGTGCCAGCAGCGCTACCGGACTAGCGGGTTACAATGAGCAGTTCTTC. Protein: CASSATGLAGYNEQFF.

DNA of the CDR3: TGTGCCAGCAGCCATCCCCAGCGGGCCTCCTACGAGCAGTACTTC. Protein sequence: CASSHPQRASYEQYF. The V call is TRBV4-2, the J call TRBJ2-7; D possibly corresponds to TRBD2 (6 bases). The V end lost 3 bases, the J end lost 0 bases, and 12 bases lay between the germline ends. Germline V gene lookup returns CDR1 LGHNA and CDR2 YNFKEQ. The length of the CDR3 is 15 residues.

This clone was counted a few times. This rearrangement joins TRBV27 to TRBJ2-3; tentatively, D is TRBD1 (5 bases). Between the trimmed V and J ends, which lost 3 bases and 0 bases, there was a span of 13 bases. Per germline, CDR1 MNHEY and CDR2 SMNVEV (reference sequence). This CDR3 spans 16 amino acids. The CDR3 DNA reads TGTGCCAGCAGTTTTATAGGGGTTCTTAGCACAGATACGCAGTATTTT. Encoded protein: CASSFIGVLSTDTQYF.

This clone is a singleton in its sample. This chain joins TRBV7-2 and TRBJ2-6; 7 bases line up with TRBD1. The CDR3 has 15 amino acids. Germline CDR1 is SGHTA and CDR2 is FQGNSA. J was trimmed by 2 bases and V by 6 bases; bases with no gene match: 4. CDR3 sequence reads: CASSQDRAGANVLTF. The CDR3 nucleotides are TGTGCCAGCAGTCAAGACAGGGCTGGGGCCAACGTCCTGACTTTC.

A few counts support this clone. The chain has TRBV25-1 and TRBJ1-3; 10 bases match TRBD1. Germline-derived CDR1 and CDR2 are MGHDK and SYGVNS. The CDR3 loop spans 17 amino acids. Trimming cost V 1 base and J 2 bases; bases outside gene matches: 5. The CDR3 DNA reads TGTGCCAGCAGTGAATTCGACAGGGGGCGAGCTGGAAACACCATATATTTT. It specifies CASSEFDRGRAGNTIYF. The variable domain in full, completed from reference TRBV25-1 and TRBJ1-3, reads EADIYQTPRYLVIGTGKKITLECSQTMGHDKMYWYQQDPGMELHLIHYSYGVNSTEKGDLSSESTVSRIRTEHFPLTLESARPSHTSQYLCASSEFDRGRAGNTIYFGEGSWLTVV.

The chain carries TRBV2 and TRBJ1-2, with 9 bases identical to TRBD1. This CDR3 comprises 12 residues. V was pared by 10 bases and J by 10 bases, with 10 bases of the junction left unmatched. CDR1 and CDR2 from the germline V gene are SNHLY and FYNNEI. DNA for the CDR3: TGTGCCATCGCCCGGGACAGGGCTTCCTACACCTTC. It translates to CAIARDRASYTF.

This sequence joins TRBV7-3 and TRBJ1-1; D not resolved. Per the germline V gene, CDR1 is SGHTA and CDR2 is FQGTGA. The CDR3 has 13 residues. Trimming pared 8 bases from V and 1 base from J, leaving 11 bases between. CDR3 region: CASGEGANTEAFF. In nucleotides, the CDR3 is TGTGCCAGCGGGGAGGGAGCGAACACTGAAGCTTTCTTT.

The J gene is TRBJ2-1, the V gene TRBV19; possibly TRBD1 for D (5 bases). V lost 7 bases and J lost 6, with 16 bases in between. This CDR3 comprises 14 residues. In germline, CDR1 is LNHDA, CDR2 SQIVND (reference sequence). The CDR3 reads CASKQTESPNEQFF. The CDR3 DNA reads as TGTGCCAGTAAGCAGACAGAGAGCCCCAATGAGCAGTTCTTC.

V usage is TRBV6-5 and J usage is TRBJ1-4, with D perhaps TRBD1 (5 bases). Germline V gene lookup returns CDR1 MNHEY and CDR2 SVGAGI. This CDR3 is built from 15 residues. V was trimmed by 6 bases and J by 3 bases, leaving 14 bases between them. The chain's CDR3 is CASSPRGGANEKLFF. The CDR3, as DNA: TGTGCCAGCAGCCCCCGGGGGGGAGCTAATGAAAAACTGTTTTTT.

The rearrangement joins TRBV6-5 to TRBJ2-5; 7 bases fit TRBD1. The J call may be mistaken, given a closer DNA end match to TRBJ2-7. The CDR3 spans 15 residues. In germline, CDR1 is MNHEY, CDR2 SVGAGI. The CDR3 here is CASSYSPDRNYEQYF. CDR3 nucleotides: TGTGCCAGCAGTTACTCGCCGGACAGGAACTACGAGCAGTACTTC.

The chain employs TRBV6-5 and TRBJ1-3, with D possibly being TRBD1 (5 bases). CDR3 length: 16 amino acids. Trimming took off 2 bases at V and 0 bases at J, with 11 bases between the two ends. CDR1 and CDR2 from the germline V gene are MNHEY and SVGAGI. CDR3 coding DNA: TGTGCCAGCAGTTACAAGACAGTATACTCTGGAAACACCATATATTTT. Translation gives CASSYKTVYSGNTIYF.

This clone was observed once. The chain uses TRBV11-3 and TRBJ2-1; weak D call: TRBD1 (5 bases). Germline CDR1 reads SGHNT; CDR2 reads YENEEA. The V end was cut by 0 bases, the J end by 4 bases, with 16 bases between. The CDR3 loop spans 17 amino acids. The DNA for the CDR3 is TGTGCCAGCAGCTTAGAAGGGTGGGGCTTCGGGTACAATGAGCAGTTCTTC. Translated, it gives CASSLEGWGFGYNEQFF.

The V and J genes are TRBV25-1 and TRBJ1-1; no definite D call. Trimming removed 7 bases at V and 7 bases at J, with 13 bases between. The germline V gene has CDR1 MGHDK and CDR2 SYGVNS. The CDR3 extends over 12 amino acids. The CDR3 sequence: CASTVAGDEAFF. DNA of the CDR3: TGTGCCAGCACGGTGGCAGGCGATGAAGCTTTCTTT.

The CDR3 here is CASSLGAQRGDRETQYF. CDR3 in DNA: TGTGCCAGCAGCTTAGGAGCTCAGCGGGGGGATCGAGAGACCCAGTACTTC. This rearrangement joins TRBV13 to TRBJ2-5, with 9 positions matching TRBD2. Germline lookup yields CDR1 PRHDT and CDR2 FYEKMQ (reference sequence). V was clipped by 0 bases and J by 4 bases; unmatched bases: 9. This CDR3 comprises 17 residues.

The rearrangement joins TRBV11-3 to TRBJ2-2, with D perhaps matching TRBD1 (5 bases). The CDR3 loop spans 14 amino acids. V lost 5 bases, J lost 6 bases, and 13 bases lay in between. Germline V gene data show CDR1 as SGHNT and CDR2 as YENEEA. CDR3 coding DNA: TGTGCCAGCAGCACAACGACAGCCCCCGGGGAGCTGTTTTTT. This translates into CASSTTTAPGELFF.

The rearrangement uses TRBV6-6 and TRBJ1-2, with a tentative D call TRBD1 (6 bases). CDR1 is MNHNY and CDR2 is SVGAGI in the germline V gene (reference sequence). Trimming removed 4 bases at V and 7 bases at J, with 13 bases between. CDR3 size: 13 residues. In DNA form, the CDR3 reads TGTGCCAGCAGTTCTGGACAGTTGGGTGGCTACACCTTC. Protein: CASSSGQLGGYTF.

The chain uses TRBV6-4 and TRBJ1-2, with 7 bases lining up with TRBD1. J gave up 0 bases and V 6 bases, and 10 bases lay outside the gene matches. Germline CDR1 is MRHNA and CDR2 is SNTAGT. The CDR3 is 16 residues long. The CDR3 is CASSQTGVVANYGYTF. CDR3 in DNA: TGTGCCAGCAGCCAAACAGGGGTGGTAGCTAACTATGGCTACACCTTC.

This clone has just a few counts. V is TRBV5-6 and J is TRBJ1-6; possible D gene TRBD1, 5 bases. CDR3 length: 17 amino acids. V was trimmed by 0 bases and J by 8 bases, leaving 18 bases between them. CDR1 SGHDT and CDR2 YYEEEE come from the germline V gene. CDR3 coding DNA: TGTGCCAGCAGCTTGGCCCAGGGAGGGGCAAGTTATTCACCCCTCCACTTT. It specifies CASSLAQGGASYSPLHF.

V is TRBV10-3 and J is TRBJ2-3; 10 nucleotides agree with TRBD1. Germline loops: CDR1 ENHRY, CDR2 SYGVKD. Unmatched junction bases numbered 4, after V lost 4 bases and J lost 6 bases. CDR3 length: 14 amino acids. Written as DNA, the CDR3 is TGTGCCATCAGTGGCGACAGGGGGCCGGATACGCAGTATTTT. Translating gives CAISGDRGPDTQYF.

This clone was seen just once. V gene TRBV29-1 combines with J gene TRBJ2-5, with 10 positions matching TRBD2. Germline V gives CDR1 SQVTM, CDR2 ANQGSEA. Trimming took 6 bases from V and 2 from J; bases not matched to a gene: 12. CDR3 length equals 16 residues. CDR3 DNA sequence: TGCAGCGTCGAGGGCGTACTAGCGGGGCTACAAGAGACCCAGTACTTC. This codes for CSVEGVLAGLQETQYF.